The clone carrying this T cell receptor beta chain is a singleton in its sample. There are 11 residues in the CDR3. Germline CDR1 reads SGHTA; CDR2 reads FQGNSA. The V gene lost 3 bases and the J gene lost 3 bases, with 2 bases spanning the gap. The data belong to a study of CD8 T cells in Susac syndrome. Random hexamers were used to reverse transcribe the RNA input (about 0.5 to 1 ug). TCRdb redid the calling of the immunoSEQ multiplex PCR reads with MiXCR, one entry per CDR3 protein. The table lists more than 95,000 distinct CDR3 sequences, 90% to 95% of them singletons, with about 0.096% in the top ten.

The sequence derives from a human donor with multiple sclerosis. The chain couples TRBV7-2 to TRBJ1-2, with D uncertain. Source material: CD4+ T cells from PBMCs. The CDR3: CASSFHYGYTF. The CDR3 DNA sequence: TGTGCCAGCAGCTTTCACTATGGCTACACCTTC.